This entry lists 14 T cell receptor beta chains sequenced from one sample in a study of blood T cells in healthy people across ages. Primed by a sample-barcoded 5' primer and a J-beta primer mix, a second PCR proceeded for roughly 6 to 12 cycles. A single record per CDR3 protein comes from TCRdb applying MiXCR to the 5' RACE reads. Of about 280,000 distinct CDR3 sequences listed, roughly 27% were seen once; the top ten hold 25% to 30%. Input material: blood. The receptor source for this set is a woman in her 70s in good health.

The rearrangement links TRBV29-1 to TRBJ2-7; no firm D call. This CDR3 region has 11 residues. V lost 5 bases and J lost 5, with 10 bases in between. CDR1 and CDR2 from the germline V gene are SQVTM and ANQGSEA. The chain's CDR3 is CSVQESHEQYF. The CDR3 DNA sequence: TGCAGCGTTCAGGAATCCCACGAGCAGTACTTC.

This clonotype has more than one count but fewer than ten. This chain connects TRBV4-2 to TRBJ2-5; TRBD1 matches at 11 bases. The J call is doubtful: the DNA matches TRBJ2-7 better. Germline V gene lookup returns CDR1 LGHNA and CDR2 YNFKEQ. This CDR3 spans 15 amino acids. The CDR3 bases are TGTGCCAGCAGCCAAAAGGGACAGGGGGACCACGAGCAGTACTTC. Translating gives CASSQKGQGDHEQYF.

This clonotype was picked up a small number of times. This may come from a read error, since a much larger clone is one base off. CDR3 nucleotide sequence: TGTGCCAGTACCCCGACAGGGATTGGGAAAAACATTCAGTACTTC. Protein: CASTPTGIGKNIQYF. The chain employs TRBV12-3 or TRBV12-4 and TRBJ2-4; 7 bases match TRBD1. This CDR3 has 15 amino acids. V lost 9 bases to trimming and J lost 4 bases; unmatched junction nucleotides: 12.

This clonotype was seen more than once but under ten times. The V gene is TRBV6-5, the J gene TRBJ1-5; D gene ambiguous. V lost 5 bases to trimming and J lost 4 bases, with 12 bases between them. The CDR3 totals 14 residues. The germline CDR1 and CDR2 sequences are MNHEY and SVGAGI. This CDR3 reads CASSVGRKNQPQHF. The CDR3, as DNA: TGTGCCAGCAGTGTAGGACGGAAAAATCAGCCCCAGCATTTT.

Ten or more counts support this clonotype. The J gene is TRBJ1-6, the V gene TRBV25-1; 7 nucleotides line up with TRBD1. Looked up from germline, CDR1 is MGHDK and CDR2 is SYGVNS. The V segment lost 6 bases and the J segment 8 bases; nucleotides outside the gene matches: 4. This CDR3 spans 13 amino acids. CDR3 DNA: TGTGCCAGCAGGAGGGGGACAGATTCACCCCTCCACTTT. It specifies CASRRGTDSPLHF.

The gene calls are TRBV14 and TRBJ2-3, with 8 bases aligning to TRBD2. CDR3 size: 20 residues. CDR1 and CDR2 from the germline V gene are SGHDN and FVKESK. Unmatched junction bases numbered 14, after V lost 0 bases and J lost 0 bases. The CDR3 reads CASSQDHAGGTRTSTDTQYF. CDR3 DNA sequence: TGTGCCAGCAGCCAAGATCATGCGGGAGGAACAAGAACGAGCACAGATACGCAGTATTTT. The whole variable domain, filled in from reference TRBV14 and TRBJ2-3, reads EAGVTQFPSHSVIEKGQTVTLRCDPISGHDNLYWYRRVMGKEIKFLLHFVKESKQDESGMPNNRFLAERTGGTYSTLKVQPAELEDSGVYFCASSQDHAGGTRTSTDTQYFGPGTRLTVL.

This clonotype has a handful of counts. The chain combines TRBV28 with TRBJ2-7, with D maybe TRBD2 (6 bases). Germline V gene sequence: CDR1 MDHEN, CDR2 SYDVKM. The CDR3 loop spans 14 amino acids. The ends were cut back, 9 bases at V and 6 bases at J, with 21 bases in the middle. CDR3 residues: CASRTGGLFGEQYF. The CDR3 DNA is TGTGCCAGTCGAACCGGTGGACTATTCGGCGAGCAGTACTTC.

This clonotype was counted many times. This chain links TRBV3-1 with TRBJ1-3; D gene uncertain. In germline, CDR1 is LGHDT, CDR2 YNNKEL (reference sequence). V gave up 2 bases and J gave up 4 bases, with 6 bases separating them. The CDR3 spans 13 residues. The CDR3 loop is CASSQLQGNTIYF. For the CDR3, the DNA is TGTGCCAGCAGCCAACTACAGGGAAACACCATATATTTT.

The chain joins TRBV4-1 to TRBJ2-7, with D possibly called TRBD1 or TRBD2 (5 bases each). CDR1 and CDR2 from the germline V gene are MGHRA and YSYEKL. V lost 0 bases and J lost 0, with 15 bases in between. The CDR3 contains 17 residues. The CDR3 DNA follows: TGCGCCAGCAGCCAAGATCTAACCGGGACGGGCTCCTACGAGCAGTACTTC. It is translated as CASSQDLTGTGSYEQYF.

The chain is built from TRBV20-1 and TRBJ1-2; TRBD1 aligns across 7 bases. This CDR3 has 16 residues. The J segment lost 6 bases and the V segment lost 0 bases, leaving 13 bases of the junction unmatched. Germline CDR1 reads DFQATT; CDR2 reads SNEGSKA (reference sequence). The chain's CDR3 is CSARDPGRDRAHGYTF. The CDR3 DNA follows: TGCAGTGCTAGAGATCCGGGACGAGACAGGGCCCATGGCTACACCTTC.

V is TRBV29-1 and J is TRBJ2-7; D is perhaps TRBD2 (6 bases). The V gene's germline CDR1 is SQVTM and CDR2 ANQGSEA. Trimming stripped 0 bases from V and 0 bases from J, with 9 bases between. This CDR3 has 14 residues. CDR3 coding DNA: TGCAGCGTTGAAGATAAGGGACTCTCCTACGAGCAGTACTTC. Amino acids: CSVEDKGLSYEQYF.

This clonotype was counted a few times. J is TRBJ2-7 and V is TRBV12-3 or TRBV12-4, with 8 bases identical to TRBD2. The trim removed 6 bases at V and 3 bases at J, leaving 10 bases unmatched. This CDR3 contains 15 residues. CDR3 residues: CASRPGTRIRYEQYF. In DNA form, the CDR3 reads TGTGCCAGCAGACCGGGGACTAGAATTCGCTACGAGCAGTACTTC.

The gene calls are TRBV5-1 and TRBJ2-2; 8 bases align to TRBD2. Germline loops: CDR1 SGHRS, CDR2 YFSETQ. The CDR3 totals 17 residues. Trimming cost V 5 bases and J 2 bases; bases outside gene matches: 11. CDR3 in amino acids: CASSGGLAGFNTGELFF. The DNA for the CDR3 is TGCGCCAGCAGTGGTGGATTAGCGGGATTTAACACCGGGGAGCTGTTTTTT.

This clonotype was seen more than once but under ten times. The chain is built from TRBV24-1 and TRBJ2-5, with unresolved D. V lost 0 bases, J lost 5 bases, and 3 bases lay in between. This CDR3 spans 12 amino acids. Germline values: CDR1 KGHDR, CDR2 SFDVKD. DNA of the CDR3: TGTGCCACCAGTGATTTGGGGGAGACCCAGTACTTC. Protein product: CATSDLGETQYF.